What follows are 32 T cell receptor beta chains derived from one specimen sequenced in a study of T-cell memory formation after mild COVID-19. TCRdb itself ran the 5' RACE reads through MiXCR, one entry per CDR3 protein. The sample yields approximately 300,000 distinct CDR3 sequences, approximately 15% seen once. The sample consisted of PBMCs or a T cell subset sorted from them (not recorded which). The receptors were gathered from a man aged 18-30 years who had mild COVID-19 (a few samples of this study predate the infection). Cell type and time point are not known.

CDR3 sequence reads: CASRKRDSSYEQYF. The CDR3 DNA sequence: TGTGCCAGCAGAAAACGGGACTCTTCCTACGAGCAGTACTTC. The chain employs TRBV2 and TRBJ2-7, with a tentative D call TRBD2 (6 bases). CDR3 length: 14 amino acids. The V gene's germline CDR1 is SNHLY and CDR2 FYNNEI. The ends were cut back, 6 bases at V and 1 base at J, with 13 bases in the middle.

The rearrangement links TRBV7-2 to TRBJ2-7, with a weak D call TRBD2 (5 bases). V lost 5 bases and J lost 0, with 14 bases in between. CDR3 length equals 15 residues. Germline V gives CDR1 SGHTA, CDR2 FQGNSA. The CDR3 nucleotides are TGTGCCAGCAGCCAAGCGGCCAGTAGCTCCTACGAGCAGTACGTC. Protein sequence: CASSQAASSSYEQYV.

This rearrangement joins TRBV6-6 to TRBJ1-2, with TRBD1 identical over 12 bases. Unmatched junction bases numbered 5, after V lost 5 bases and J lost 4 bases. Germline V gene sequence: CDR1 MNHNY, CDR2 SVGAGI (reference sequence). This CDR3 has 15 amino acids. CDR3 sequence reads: CASSAGTGGIYGYTF. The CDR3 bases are TGTGCCAGCAGTGCAGGGACAGGGGGCATCTATGGCTACACCTTC.

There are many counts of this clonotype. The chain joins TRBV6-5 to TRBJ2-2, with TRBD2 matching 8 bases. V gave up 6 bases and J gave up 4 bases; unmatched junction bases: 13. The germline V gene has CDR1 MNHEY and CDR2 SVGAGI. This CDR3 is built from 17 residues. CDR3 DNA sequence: TGTGCCAGCAGCCGGCCGATCGGGGGGGGATCCACCGGGGAGCTGTTTTTT. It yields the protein CASSRPIGGGSTGELFF.

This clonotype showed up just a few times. CDR3 coding DNA: TGCGCCAGCAGCCCGGGGTCGCAAGGGGGGGAGCAGTACTTC. Translating gives CASSPGSQGGEQYF. The V gene is TRBV5-1, the J gene TRBJ2-7, with D possibly called TRBD1 or TRBD2 (6 bases each). The CDR3 loop spans 14 amino acids. V was shortened by 4 bases and J by 7 bases, with 18 bases between the two germline ends. Germline V lookup: CDR1 SGHRS, CDR2 YFSETQ.

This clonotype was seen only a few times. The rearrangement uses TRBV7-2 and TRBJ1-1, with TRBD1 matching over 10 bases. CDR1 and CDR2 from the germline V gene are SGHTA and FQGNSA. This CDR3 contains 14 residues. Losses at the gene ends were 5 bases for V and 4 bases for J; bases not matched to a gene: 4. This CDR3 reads CASSRGTGVTEAFF. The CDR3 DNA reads TGTGCCAGCAGCCGCGGGACAGGGGTCACTGAAGCTTTCTTT.

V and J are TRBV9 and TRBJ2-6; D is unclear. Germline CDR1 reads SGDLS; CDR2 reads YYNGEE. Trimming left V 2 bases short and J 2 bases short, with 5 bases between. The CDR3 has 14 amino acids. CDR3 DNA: TGTGCCAGCAGCGTCCGGGCTGGGGCCAACGTCCTGACTTTC. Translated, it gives CASSVRAGANVLTF. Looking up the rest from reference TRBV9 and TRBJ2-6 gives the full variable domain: DSGVTQTPKHLITATGQRVTLRCSPRSGDLSVYWYQQSLDQGLQFLIQYYNGEERAKGNILERFSAQQFPDLHSELNLSSLELGDSALYFCASSVRAGANVLTFGAGSRLTVL.

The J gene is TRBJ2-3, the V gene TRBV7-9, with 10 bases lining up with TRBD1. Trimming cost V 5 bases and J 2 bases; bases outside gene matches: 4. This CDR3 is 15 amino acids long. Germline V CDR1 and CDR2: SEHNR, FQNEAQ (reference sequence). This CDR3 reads CASSPGQGTTDTQYF. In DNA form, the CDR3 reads TGTGCCAGCAGCCCGGGACAGGGGACCACAGATACGCAGTATTTT.

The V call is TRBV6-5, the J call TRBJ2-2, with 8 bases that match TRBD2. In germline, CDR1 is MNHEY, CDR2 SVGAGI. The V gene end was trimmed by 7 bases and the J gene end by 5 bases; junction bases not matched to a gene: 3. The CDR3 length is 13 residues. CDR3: CASKRGPTGELFF. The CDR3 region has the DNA TGTGCCAGCAAGCGGGGGCCTACCGGGGAGCTGTTTTTT.

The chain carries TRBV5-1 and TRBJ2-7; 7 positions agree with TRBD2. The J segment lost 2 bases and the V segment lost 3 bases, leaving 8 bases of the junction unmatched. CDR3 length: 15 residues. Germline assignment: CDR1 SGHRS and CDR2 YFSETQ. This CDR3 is CASSWGGQGPYEQYF. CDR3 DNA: TGCGCCAGCAGCTGGGGGGGTCAGGGACCCTACGAGCAGTACTTC.

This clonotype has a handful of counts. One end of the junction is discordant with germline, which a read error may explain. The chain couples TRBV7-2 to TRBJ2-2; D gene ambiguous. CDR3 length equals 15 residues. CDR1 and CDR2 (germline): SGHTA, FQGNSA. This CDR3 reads CASSGIRRNIGELFF. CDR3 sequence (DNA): TGTGCCAGCAGCGGAATTAGGAGAAACATCGGGGAGCTGTTTTTT.

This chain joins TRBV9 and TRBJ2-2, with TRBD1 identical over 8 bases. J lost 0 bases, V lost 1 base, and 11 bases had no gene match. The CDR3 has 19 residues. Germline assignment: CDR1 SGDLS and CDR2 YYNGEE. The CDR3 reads CASSVIDRGRWANTGELFF. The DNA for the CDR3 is TGTGCCAGCAGCGTAATTGACAGGGGTAGGTGGGCGAACACCGGGGAGCTGTTTTTT.

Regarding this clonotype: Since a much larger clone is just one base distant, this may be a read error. CDR3 DNA sequence: TGTGACAGCAGCTTACTCACTGAAGCTTTCTTT. It translates to CDSSLLTEAFF. The chain is built from TRBV12-3 or TRBV12-4 and TRBJ1-1; D is undetermined. This CDR3 has 11 amino acids.

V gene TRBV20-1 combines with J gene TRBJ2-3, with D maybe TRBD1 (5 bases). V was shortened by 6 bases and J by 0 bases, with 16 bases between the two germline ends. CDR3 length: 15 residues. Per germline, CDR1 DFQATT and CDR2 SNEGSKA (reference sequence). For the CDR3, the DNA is TGCAGTGCACCTAGACAGATTTCTAGCACAGATACGCAGTATTTT. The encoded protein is CSAPRQISSTDTQYF.

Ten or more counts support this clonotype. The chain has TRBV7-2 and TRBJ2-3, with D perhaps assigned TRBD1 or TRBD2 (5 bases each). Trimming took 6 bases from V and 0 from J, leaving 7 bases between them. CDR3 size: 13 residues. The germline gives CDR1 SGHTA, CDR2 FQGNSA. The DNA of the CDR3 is TGTGCCAGCAGGGGGGTTAGCACAGATACGCAGTATTTT. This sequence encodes CASRGVSTDTQYF.

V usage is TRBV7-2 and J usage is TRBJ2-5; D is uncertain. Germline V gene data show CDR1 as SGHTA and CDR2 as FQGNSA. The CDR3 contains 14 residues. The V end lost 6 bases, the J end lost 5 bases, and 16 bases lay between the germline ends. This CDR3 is CASRPYSAGETQYF. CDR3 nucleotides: TGTGCCAGCAGGCCTTACAGCGCCGGGGAGACCCAGTACTTC.

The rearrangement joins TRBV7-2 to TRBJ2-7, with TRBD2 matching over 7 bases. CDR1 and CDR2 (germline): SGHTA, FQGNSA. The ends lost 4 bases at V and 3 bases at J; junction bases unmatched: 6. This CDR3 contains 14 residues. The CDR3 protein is CASSSPASGYEQYF. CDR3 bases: TGTGCCAGCAGCTCCCCCGCTAGCGGCTACGAGCAGTACTTC. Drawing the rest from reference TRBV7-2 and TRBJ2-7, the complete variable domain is GAGVSQSPSNKVTEKGKDVELRCDPISGHTALYWYRQSLGQGLEFLIYFQGNSAPDKSGLPSDRFSAERTGGSVSTLTIQRTQQEDSAVYLCASSSPASGYEQYFGPGTRLTVT.

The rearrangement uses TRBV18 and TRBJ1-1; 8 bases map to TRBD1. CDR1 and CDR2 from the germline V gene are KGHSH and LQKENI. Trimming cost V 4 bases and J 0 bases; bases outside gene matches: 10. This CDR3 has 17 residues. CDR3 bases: TGTGCCAGCTCACGGATCTTTAGGACAGGGATGAACACTGAAGCTTTCTTT. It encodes CASSRIFRTGMNTEAFF.

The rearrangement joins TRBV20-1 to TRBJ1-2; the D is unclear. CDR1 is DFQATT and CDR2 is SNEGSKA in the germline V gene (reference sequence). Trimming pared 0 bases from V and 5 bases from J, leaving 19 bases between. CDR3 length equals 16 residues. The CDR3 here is CSARETGRQRNYGYTF. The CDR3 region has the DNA TGCAGTGCTAGAGAGACGGGGAGACAAAGGAATTATGGCTACACCTTC.

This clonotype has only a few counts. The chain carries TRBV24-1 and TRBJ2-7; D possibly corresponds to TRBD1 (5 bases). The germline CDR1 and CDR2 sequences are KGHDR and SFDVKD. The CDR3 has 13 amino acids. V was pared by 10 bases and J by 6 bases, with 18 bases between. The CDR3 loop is CATQDTRGGEQYF. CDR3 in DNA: TGTGCCACACAGGACACCCGAGGCGGCGAGCAGTACTTC.

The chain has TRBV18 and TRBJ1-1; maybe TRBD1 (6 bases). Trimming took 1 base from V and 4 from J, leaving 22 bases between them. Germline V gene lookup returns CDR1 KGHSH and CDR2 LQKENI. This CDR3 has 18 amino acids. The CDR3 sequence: CASSPQPPGDGGGTEAFF. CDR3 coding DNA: TGTGCCAGCTCACCACAGCCACCAGGGGACGGCGGGGGCACTGAAGCTTTCTTT.

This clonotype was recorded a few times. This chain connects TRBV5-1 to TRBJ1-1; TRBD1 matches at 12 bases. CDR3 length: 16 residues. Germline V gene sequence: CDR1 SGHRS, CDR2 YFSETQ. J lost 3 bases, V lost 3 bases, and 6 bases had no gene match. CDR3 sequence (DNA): TGCGCCAGCAGCTGGGGGGACAGGGGGCGAGACACTGAAGCTTTCTTT. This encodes CASSWGDRGRDTEAFF.

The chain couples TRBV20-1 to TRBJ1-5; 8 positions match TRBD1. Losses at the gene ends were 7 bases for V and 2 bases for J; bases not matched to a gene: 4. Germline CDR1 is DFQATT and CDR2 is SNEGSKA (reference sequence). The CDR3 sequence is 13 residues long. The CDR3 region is CSGRGQGNQPQHF. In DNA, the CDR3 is TGCAGTGGGAGGGGACAGGGCAATCAGCCCCAGCATTTT.

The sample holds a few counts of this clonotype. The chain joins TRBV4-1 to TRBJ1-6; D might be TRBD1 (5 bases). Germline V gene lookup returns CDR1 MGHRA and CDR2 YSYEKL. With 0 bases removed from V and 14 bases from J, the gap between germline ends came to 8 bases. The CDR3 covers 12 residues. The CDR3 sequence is CASSQDWGALHF. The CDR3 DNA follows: TGCGCCAGCAGCCAAGATTGGGGGGCCCTCCACTTT.

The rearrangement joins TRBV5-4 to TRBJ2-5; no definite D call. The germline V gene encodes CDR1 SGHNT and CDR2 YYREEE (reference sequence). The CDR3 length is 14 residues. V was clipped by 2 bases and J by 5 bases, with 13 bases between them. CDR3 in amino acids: CASSFLPQQETQYF. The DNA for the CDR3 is TGTGCCAGCAGCTTTCTCCCACAACAGGAGACCCAGTACTTC.

The DNA for the CDR3 is TGTGCCAGCAGTTACTCGGCTGGGGACCTGAGAGGCTACACCTTC. Its translation: CASSYSAGDLRGYTF. The J gene is TRBJ1-2, the V gene TRBV6-2 or TRBV6-3; D perhaps matches TRBD1 (5 bases). Germline-derived CDR1 and CDR2 are MNHEY and SVGEGT. V lost 0 bases and J 8 bases, leaving 16 bases between the germline ends. The CDR3 has 15 residues.

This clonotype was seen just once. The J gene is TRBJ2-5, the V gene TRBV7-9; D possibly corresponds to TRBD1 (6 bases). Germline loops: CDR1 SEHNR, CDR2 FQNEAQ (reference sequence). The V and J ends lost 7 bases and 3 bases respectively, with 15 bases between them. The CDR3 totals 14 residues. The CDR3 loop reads CASTFGQLKETQYF. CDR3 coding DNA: TGTGCCAGCACTTTCGGACAGCTCAAAGAGACCCAGTACTTC.

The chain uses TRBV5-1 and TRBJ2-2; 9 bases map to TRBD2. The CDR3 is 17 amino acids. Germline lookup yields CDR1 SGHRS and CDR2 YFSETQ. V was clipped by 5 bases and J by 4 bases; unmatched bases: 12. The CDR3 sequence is CASRFPSAGGSTGELFF. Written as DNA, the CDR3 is TGCGCCAGCAGATTCCCCTCAGCGGGGGGAAGCACCGGGGAGCTGTTTTTT.

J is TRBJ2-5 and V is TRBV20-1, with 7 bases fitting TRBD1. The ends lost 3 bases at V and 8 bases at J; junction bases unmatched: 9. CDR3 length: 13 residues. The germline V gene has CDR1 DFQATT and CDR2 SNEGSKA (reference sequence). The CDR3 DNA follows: TGCAGTGCTAGTGGGGACAGCATCCTTACCCAGTACTTC. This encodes CSASGDSILTQYF.

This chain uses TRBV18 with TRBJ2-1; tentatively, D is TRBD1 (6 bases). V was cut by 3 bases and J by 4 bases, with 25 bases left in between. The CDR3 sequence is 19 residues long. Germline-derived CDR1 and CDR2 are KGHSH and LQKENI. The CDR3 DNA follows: TGTGCCAGCTCACCTCTGCCAGGGGTAGCCCTCGTAAAATACAATGAGCAGTTCTTC. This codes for CASSPLPGVALVKYNEQFF.

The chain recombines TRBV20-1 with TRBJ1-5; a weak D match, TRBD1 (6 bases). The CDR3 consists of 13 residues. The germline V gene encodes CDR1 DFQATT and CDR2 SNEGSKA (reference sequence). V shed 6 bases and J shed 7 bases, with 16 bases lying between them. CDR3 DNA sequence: TGCAGTGCCTGGGGGGCGTTGGAACAGCCCCAGCATTTT. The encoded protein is CSAWGALEQPQHF.

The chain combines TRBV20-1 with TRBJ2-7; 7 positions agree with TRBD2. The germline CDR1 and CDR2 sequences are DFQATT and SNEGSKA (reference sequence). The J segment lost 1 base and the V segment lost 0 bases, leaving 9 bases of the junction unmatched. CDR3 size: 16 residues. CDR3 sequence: CSARDLGEGTSYEQYF. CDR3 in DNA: TGCAGTGCTAGAGATTTAGGGGAGGGGACTTCCTACGAGCAGTACTTC.